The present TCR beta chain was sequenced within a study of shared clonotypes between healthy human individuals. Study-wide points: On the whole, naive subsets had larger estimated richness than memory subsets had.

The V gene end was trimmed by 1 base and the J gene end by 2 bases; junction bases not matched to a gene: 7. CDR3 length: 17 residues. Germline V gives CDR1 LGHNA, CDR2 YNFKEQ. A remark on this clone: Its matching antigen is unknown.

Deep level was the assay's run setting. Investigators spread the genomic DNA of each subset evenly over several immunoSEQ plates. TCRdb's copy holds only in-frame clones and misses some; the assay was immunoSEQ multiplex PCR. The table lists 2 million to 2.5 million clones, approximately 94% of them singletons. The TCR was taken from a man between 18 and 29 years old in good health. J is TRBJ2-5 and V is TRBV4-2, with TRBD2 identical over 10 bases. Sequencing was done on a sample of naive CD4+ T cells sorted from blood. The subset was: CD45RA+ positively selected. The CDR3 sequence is CASSQASSGGGQETQYF. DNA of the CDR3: TGTGCCAGCAGCCAAGCGTCTAGCGGGGGAGGTCAAGAGACCCAGTACTTC.